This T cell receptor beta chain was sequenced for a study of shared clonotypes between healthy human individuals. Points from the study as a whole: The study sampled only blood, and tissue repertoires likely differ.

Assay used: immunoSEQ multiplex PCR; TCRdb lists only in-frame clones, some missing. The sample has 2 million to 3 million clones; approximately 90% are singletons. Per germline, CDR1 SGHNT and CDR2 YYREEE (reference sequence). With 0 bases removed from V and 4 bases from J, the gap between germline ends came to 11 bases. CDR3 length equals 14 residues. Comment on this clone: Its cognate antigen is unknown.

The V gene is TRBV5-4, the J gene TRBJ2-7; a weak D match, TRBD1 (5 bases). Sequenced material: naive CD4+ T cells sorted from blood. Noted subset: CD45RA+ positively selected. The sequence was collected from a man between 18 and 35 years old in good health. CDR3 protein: CASSLGQGWYEQYF. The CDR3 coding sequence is TGTGCCAGCAGCTTGGGGCAGGGTTGGTACGAGCAGTACTTC.